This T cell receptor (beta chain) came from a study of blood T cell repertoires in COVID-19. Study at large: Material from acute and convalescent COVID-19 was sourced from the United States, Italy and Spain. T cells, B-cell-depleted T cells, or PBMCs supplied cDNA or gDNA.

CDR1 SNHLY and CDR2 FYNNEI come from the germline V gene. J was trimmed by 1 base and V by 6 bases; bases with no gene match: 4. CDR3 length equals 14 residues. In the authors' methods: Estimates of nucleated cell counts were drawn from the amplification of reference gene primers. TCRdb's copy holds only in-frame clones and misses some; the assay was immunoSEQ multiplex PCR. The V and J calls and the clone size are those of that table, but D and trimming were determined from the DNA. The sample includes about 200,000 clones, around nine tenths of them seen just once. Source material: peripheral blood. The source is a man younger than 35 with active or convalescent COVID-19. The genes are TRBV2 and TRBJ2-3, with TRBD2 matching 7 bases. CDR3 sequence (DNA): TGTGCCAGCAGAGGCACTAGCGGCACAGATACGCAGTATTTT. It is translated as CASRGTSGTDTQYF.